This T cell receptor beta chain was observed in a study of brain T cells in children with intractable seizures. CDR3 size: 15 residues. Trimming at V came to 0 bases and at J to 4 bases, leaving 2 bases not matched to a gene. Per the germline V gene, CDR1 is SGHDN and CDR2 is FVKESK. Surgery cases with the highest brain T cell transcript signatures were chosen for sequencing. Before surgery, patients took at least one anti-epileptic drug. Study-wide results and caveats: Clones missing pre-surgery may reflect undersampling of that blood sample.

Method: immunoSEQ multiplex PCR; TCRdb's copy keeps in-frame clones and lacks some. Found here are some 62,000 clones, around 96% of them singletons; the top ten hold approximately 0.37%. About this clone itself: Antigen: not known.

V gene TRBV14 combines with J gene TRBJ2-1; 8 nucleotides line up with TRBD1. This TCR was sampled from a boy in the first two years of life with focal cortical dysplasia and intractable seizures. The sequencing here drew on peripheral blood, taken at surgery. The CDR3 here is CASSQDRGLYNEQFF. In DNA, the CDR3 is TGTGCCAGCAGCCAAGACAGGGGGCTTTACAATGAGCAGTTCTTC.